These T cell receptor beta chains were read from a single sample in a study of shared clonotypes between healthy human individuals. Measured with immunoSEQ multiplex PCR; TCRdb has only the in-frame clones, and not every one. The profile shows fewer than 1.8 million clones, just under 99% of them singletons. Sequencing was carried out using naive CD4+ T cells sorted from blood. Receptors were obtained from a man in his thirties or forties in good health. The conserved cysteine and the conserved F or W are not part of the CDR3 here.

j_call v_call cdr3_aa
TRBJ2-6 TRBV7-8 ASSPRQGIISGANVLT
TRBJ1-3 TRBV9 ARTAGNTIY
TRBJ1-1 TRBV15 ATSSHRGTEAF
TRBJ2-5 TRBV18 ASSGTMNRQYQETQY
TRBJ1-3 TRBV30 AWRGTGGSSGNTIY
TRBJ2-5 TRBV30 AWSVLTGGLGTQY
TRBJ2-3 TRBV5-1 ASSLSGTDTQY
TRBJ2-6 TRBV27 ASLGMSGANVLT
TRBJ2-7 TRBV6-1 ASSEALHSSYEQY
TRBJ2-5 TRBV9 ASSEQTGTSGVQETQY
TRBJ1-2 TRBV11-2 ASSPGQGINYGYT
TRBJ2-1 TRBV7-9 ASSYGGQGSYNEQF
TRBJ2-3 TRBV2 ASNYRYTDTQY
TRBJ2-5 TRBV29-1 SVGGRTDKLQETQY
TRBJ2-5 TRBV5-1 ASTLSGSAQETQY
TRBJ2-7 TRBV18 ASSPQGNMGSYEQY
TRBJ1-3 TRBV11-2 ASSSRQNFGNTIY
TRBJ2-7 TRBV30 AWSVGGWKFGRLTQPSYEQY
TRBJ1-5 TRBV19 ASSIDRAGGTNQPQH
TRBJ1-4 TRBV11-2 ASSLRQGPPNEKLF
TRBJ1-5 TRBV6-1 ASSEVKGSGFSNQPQH
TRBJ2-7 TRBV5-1 ASRPTGGTYEQY
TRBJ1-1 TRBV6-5 ASSYGMNTEAF
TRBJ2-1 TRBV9 TNSGSWGYNEQF
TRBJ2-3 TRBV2 AGGMADTQY
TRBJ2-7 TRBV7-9 ASSLLRESAEQY
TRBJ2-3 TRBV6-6 ASSRGRADTDTQY
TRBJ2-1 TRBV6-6 ASSYSGLNGNEQF
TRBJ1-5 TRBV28 ASSFRGLGQPQH
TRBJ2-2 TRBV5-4 ASSSQVTGELF
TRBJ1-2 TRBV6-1 ASSEPGFSGHGYT
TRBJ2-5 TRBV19 ATSPWGRSQETQY
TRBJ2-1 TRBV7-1 ASSSTSGSGNEQF
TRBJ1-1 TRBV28 ASRAVTEAF
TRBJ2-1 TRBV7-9 ASSPRTVSSNEQF
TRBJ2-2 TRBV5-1 ASSFQTVESGELF
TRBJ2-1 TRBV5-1 ASSPSGNSYNEQF
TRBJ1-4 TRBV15 ATSRDRGQFEKLF
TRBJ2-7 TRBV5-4 ASSLGTRDSLEQY
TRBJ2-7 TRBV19 ASRKAGGLSYEQY
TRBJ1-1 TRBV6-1 ASSATGRHTEAF
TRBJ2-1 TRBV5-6 ASRGLAGETQYNEQF